The 23 T cell receptor beta chains given below trace back to one sample, sequenced in a study of blood T cell repertoires in COVID-19. TCRdb keeps only in-frame clones here, not all; method: immunoSEQ multiplex PCR. The sample carries 300,000 to 400,000 clones, about nine tenths recorded once. The source material was peripheral blood. All receptors come from a woman aged 70-85 years with COVID-19, enrolled during active disease.

This chain uses TRBV5-1 with TRBJ2-7; 12 bases fit TRBD1. The germline CDR1 and CDR2 sequences are SGHRS and YFSETQ. Losses at the gene ends were 5 bases for V and 6 bases for J; bases not matched to a gene: 9. The CDR3 runs to 15 residues. The CDR3: CASSRPGTGGVEQYF. The CDR3 bases are TGCGCCAGCAGTCGACCCGGGACAGGGGGCGTCGAGCAGTACTTC.

The V call is TRBV5-4, the J call TRBJ2-1; possible D gene TRBD1, 6 bases. Trimming removed 2 bases from V and 5 bases from J, with 14 bases in between. Germline V lookup: CDR1 SGHNT, CDR2 YYREEE (reference sequence). The CDR3 consists of 15 residues. For the CDR3, the DNA is TGTGCCAGCAGCTTAGGGGGAATTCTGAACAATGAGCAGTTCTTC. It is translated as CASSLGGILNNEQFF.

This chain uses TRBV7-2 with TRBJ1-5; no clear D. This CDR3 region has 14 residues. V was clipped by 5 bases and J by 0 bases, with 8 bases between them. The germline V gene has CDR1 SGHTA and CDR2 FQGNSA. CDR3 sequence (DNA): TGTGCCAGCAGCCCTCCCTATAGCAATCAGCCCCAGCATTTT. The encoded protein is CASSPPYSNQPQHF. Filled out from reference TRBV7-2 and TRBJ1-5, the complete variable domain reads GAGVSQSPSNKVTEKGKDVELRCDPISGHTALYWYRQSLGQGLEFLIYFQGNSAPDKSGLPSDRFSAERTGGSVSTLTIQRTQQEDSAVYLCASSPPYSNQPQHFGDGTRLSIL.

The V call is TRBV15, the J call TRBJ2-7; 12 bases align to TRBD2. The trim removed 2 bases at V and 2 bases at J, leaving 7 bases unmatched. The CDR3 sequence is 17 residues long. CDR1 and CDR2 (germline): LNHNV, YYDKDF (reference sequence). CDR3 DNA sequence: TGTGCCACCAGCAGATCACCTAGCGGGGGGGCGACCTACGAGCAGTACTTC. It specifies CATSRSPSGGATYEQYF. Combining the CDR3 with reference TRBV15 and TRBJ2-7 gives the whole variable domain DAMVIQNPRYQVTQFGKPVTLSCSQTLNHNVMYWYQQKSSQAPKLLFHYYDKDFNNEADTPDNFQSRRPNTSFCFLDIRSPGLGDTAMYLCATSRSPSGGATYEQYFGPGTRLTVT.

This chain joins TRBV6-5 and TRBJ1-1, with 8 bases lining up with TRBD1. The CDR3 consists of 15 residues. Germline V CDR1 and CDR2: MNHEY, SVGAGI. V dropped 6 bases and J dropped 0; count of bases not matched to a gene: 6. The CDR3 bases are TGTGCCAGCAGCAACCGGGACAGGCTGAACACTGAAGCTTTCTTT. Translating gives CASSNRDRLNTEAFF.

The chain joins TRBV4-3 to TRBJ2-5, with 9 bases fitting TRBD2. Trimming took 5 bases from V and 4 from J; bases not matched to a gene: 8. The CDR3 loop spans 15 amino acids. The germline V gene has CDR1 LGHNA and CDR2 YSLEER. CDR3 DNA sequence: TGCGCCAGCAGCACCATTCTTAGCGGGGGAGAGACCCAGTACTTC. This translates into CASSTILSGGETQYF.

This clone was seen only once. The chain combines TRBV13 with TRBJ1-1; 9 bases fit TRBD1. Germline values: CDR1 PRHDT, CDR2 FYEKMQ (reference sequence). The V and J ends lost 7 bases and 3 bases, in that order; junction bases with no gene match: 3. The CDR3 runs 13 residues. CDR3 DNA sequence: TGTGCCAGCATACAGGGGGCATACACTGAAGCTTTCTTT. It translates to CASIQGAYTEAFF.

This chain connects TRBV6-5 to TRBJ2-2; weak D call: TRBD1 (6 bases). The CDR3 covers 15 residues. The V end was cut by 0 bases, the J end by 8 bases, with 13 bases between. CDR1 is MNHEY, CDR2 SVGAGI, per germline. The DNA for the CDR3 is TGTGCCAGCAGTTACTCGGCAGGGGTTCCGGGGGAGCTGTTTTTT. It yields the protein CASSYSAGVPGELFF.

V gene TRBV3-1 (or the pseudogene TRBV3-2) combines with J gene TRBJ1-2; perhaps TRBD1 as D (5 bases). CDR1 is LGHDT, CDR2 YNNKEL, per germline (reference sequence). CDR3 length: 16 residues. V lost 3 bases and J 0 bases, leaving 14 bases between the germline ends. The DNA of the CDR3 is TGTGCCAGCAGCCATCTAGTCCCGGACACTAACTATGGCTACACCTTC. This gives the protein CASSHLVPDTNYGYTF.

This rearrangement joins TRBV4-1 to TRBJ2-3, with D possibly TRBD2 on 6 matching bases. The germline V gene encodes CDR1 MGHRA and CDR2 YSYEKL. Trimming stripped 8 bases from V and 0 bases from J, with 15 bases between. This CDR3 region has 15 residues. CDR3 nucleotide sequence: TGCGCCAGCGCTCGGCGGGGACCCAGCACAGATACGCAGTATTTT. This gives the protein CASARRGPSTDTQYF.

This chain joins TRBV10-2 and TRBJ2-5; perhaps TRBD2 as D (6 bases). The CDR3 sequence is 12 residues long. V was shortened by 9 bases and J by 3 bases, with 11 bases between the two germline ends. The germline V gene encodes CDR1 WSHSY and CDR2 SAAADI. The CDR3 reads CASRDSEETQYF. The CDR3 coding sequence is TGCGCCAGTCGGGACTCTGAAGAGACCCAGTACTTC.

The chain combines TRBV27 with TRBJ2-3, with 8 bases fitting TRBD2. Trimming cost V 7 bases and J 2 bases; bases outside gene matches: 5. Looked up from germline, CDR1 is MNHEY and CDR2 is SMNVEV (reference sequence). This CDR3 is built from 14 residues. The CDR3 region is CASTSGGNTDTQYF. The CDR3 nucleotides read TGTGCCAGCACCTCGGGGGGGAACACAGATACGCAGTATTTT.

This sequence joins TRBV5-4 and TRBJ1-4; perhaps TRBD1 as D (5 bases). CDR3 length: 13 residues. CDR1 and CDR2 (germline): SGHNT, YYREEE (reference sequence). V was pared by 3 bases and J by 3 bases, with 6 bases between. CDR3 in DNA: TGTGCCAGCAGCTGGGGGGCTAATGAAAAACTGTTTTTT. Its translation: CASSWGANEKLFF.

This clone was picked up one time. The chain combines TRBV27 with TRBJ1-2, with 11 positions matching TRBD1. This CDR3 is 15 amino acids long. CDR1 is MNHEY, CDR2 SMNVEV, per germline (reference sequence). J gave up 7 bases and V 7 bases, and 11 bases lay outside the gene matches. CDR3 in amino acids: CASTHVGQGASGYTF. In nucleotides, the CDR3 is TGTGCCAGCACCCATGTCGGACAGGGGGCAAGTGGCTACACCTTC.

The chain employs TRBV6-5 and TRBJ1-4, with a possible D match to TRBD1 (5 bases). The length of the CDR3 is 14 residues. Germline V gene lookup returns CDR1 MNHEY and CDR2 SVGAGI. Between the trimmed V and J ends, which lost 6 bases and 8 bases, there was a span of 16 bases. The DNA for the CDR3 is TGTGCCAGCAGCACCGGGTCCCGGGGGGAAAAACTGTTTTTT. Its translation is CASSTGSRGEKLFF.

This rearrangement joins TRBV21-1 to TRBJ1-6; the D segment call TRBD1 is taken from the table without a DNA check. TRBV21-1 is a pseudogene locus. The CDR3 covers 13 residues. DNA for the CDR3: TGTGCCAGGTGGCACAGGGGCAATTCACCCCTCCACTTT. This sequence encodes CARWHRGNSPLHF.

This chain uses TRBV14 with TRBJ2-3, with unresolved D. The CDR3 contains 15 residues. Trimming removed 3 bases at V and 2 bases at J, with 12 bases between. Germline loops: CDR1 SGHDN, CDR2 FVKESK. CDR3 sequence reads: CASSQLGQLTDTQYF. CDR3 nucleotides: TGTGCCAGCAGCCAGTTGGGCCAGCTCACAGATACGCAGTATTTT.

V is TRBV3-1 (or the pseudogene TRBV3-2) and J is TRBJ2-1; 11 positions agree with TRBD2. CDR1 and CDR2 (germline): LGHDT, YNNKEL (reference sequence). V lost 0 bases, J lost 5 bases, and 9 bases stayed unmatched. The CDR3 spans 18 residues. Written as DNA, the CDR3 is TGTGCCAGCAGCCAAGATGGAGGGATACTAGCGGGGGACAATGAGCAGTTCTTC. It specifies CASSQDGGILAGDNEQFF.

The CDR3 reads CASRSPGQGAFEQYF. CDR3 in DNA: TGCGCCAGCCGAAGTCCGGGACAGGGGGCCTTTGAGCAGTACTTC. V and J are TRBV5-1 and TRBJ2-7, with 12 nucleotides matching TRBD1. Germline V gene sequence: CDR1 SGHRS, CDR2 YFSETQ. The junction had 12 bases not matched to a gene; V was cut back by 7 bases and J by 7 bases. The CDR3 is made up of 15 amino acids.

The chain joins TRBV24-1 to TRBJ1-5, with TRBD1 matching 7 bases. This CDR3 has 13 residues. V was pared by 7 bases and J by 5 bases, with 4 bases of the junction left unmatched. Germline V gene sequence: CDR1 KGHDR, CDR2 SFDVKD. The CDR3, as DNA: TGTGCCACCAGCCGGACAGGCGATCAGCCCCAGCATTTT. This gives the protein CATSRTGDQPQHF.

The chain is built from TRBV15 and TRBJ2-1, with a weak D call TRBD1 (5 bases). Germline V gene sequence: CDR1 LNHNV, CDR2 YYDKDF (reference sequence). The CDR3 is 13 residues long. V lost 3 bases, J lost 5 bases, and 8 bases lay in between. CDR3 in DNA: TGTGCCACCAGCAGTTTGACAGACAATGAGCAGTTCTTC. Translation gives CATSSLTDNEQFF.

The chain is built from TRBV5-6 and TRBJ2-7, with 11 positions matching TRBD1. Germline CDR1 and CDR2: SGHDT and YYEEEE. Trimming cost V 4 bases and J 1 base; bases outside gene matches: 4. The CDR3 covers 15 residues. The CDR3 region has the DNA TGTGCCAGCAGCCTCGGGACAGGGGGATCCTACGAGCAGTACTTC. Translated: CASSLGTGGSYEQYF. The full variable domain, completed using reference TRBV5-6 and TRBJ2-7, is DAGVTQSPTHLIKTRGQQVTLRCSPKSGHDTVSWYQQALGQGPQFIFQYYEEEERQRGNFPDRFSGHQFPNYSSELNVNALLLGDSALYLCASSLGTGGSYEQYFGPGTRLTVT.

The J gene is TRBJ1-1, the V gene TRBV21-1; the table names TRBD1, a call not compared with the DNA. TRBV21-1 is tagged as a pseudogene. CDR3 size: 19 residues. The CDR3 nucleotides read TGTGCCAGCAGCAGTTTTAGGGACAGGGGGCGAGAGGGGAACACTGAAGCTTTCTTT. This translates into CASSSFRDRGREGNTEAFF.